This TCR beta chain appears in the sequencing data of a study of shared clonotypes between healthy human individuals. TCRdb's copy holds only in-frame clones and misses some; the assay was immunoSEQ multiplex PCR. This sample yields roughly 700,000 clones, of which less than 85% are seen a single time; under 2% belongs to the top ten. Study-level findings and limits: Relative to their counterparts shared across all four donors, non-shared clonotypes exhibited diminished generation probabilities.

As to this clone: Its target is unknown.

Germline values: CDR1 SNHLY, CDR2 FYNNEI. This CDR3 has 14 amino acids. The V end lost 0 bases, the J end lost 5 bases, and 8 bases lay between the germline ends. Sequences were obtained from memory CD4+ T cells sorted from blood. This sample's subset: CD45RA-negative fraction. This clonotype was obtained from a woman aged 25 to 39 in good health. This chain connects TRBV2 to TRBJ1-5; D is unclear. The CDR3 loop reads CASSEARPDQPQHF. CDR3 bases: TGTGCCAGCAGTGAAGCCCGGCCGGATCAGCCCCAGCATTTT.